Listed below are T cell receptor beta chains from one sample, sequenced in a study of siplizumab effects on memory and regulatory T cells. The repertoire was sequenced with immunoSEQ multiplex PCR; TCRdb's copy has only in-frame clones and lacks some. Altogether under 150,000 clones are present, approximately 94% being singletons, with the ten largest covering 1.5% to 2%. Sequenced sample: non-Treg CD4+ T cells sorted from blood. These receptors came from a human donor in good health. Both conserved end residues are part of each CDR3.

TRBV2	TRBJ2-7	CASSLQGARTYEQYF
TRBV7-2	TRBJ2-5	CASSPSGRRETQYF
TRBV25-1	TRBJ1-1	CASSEPRVGTEAFF
TRBV2	TRBJ1-1	CASISGPTEAFF
TRBV19	TRBJ1-4	CASRETGGWQGSNEKLFF
TRBV27	TRBJ2-2	CASSFDHGTPVGTGELFF
TRBV14	TRBJ2-5	CASSQQASGETQYF
TRBV7-3	TRBJ2-3	CASSLMGDSLDTQYF
TRBV7-7	TRBJ1-1	CASSLEVGTEAFF
TRBV6-5	TRBJ1-2	CASRKESNYGYTF
TRBV7-9	TRBJ2-3	CASRHRPSTDTQYF
TRBV9	TRBJ2-5	CASSVSTSGTLKTQYF
TRBV6-5	TRBJ2-6	CASSISGANVLTF
TRBV6-5	TRBJ1-2	CASRRGLGAPGYTF
TRBV27	TRBJ1-2	CASSLLGGSGYTF
TRBV5-6	TRBJ2-7	CASSLVVGVAEQYF
TRBV9	TRBJ2-5	CASSVGGGGQETQYF
TRBV4-1	TRBJ2-5	CASSQAGGKETQYF
TRBV2	TRBJ1-2	CASSGDGADGYTF
TRBV18	TRBJ2-7	CASSPTAHYEQYF
TRBV15	TRBJ1-3	CATSRKTGFGGNTIYF
TRBV5-4	TRBJ2-7	CASSQQPASSYEQYF
TRBV9	TRBJ2-3	CASSVKTSALQDTQYF
TRBV4-2	TRBJ2-3	CASSQVSSGLDTQYF
TRBV4-1	TRBJ2-1	CASSLGGAGHNEQFF
TRBV2	TRBJ1-2	CASSATGVGYGYTF
TRBV15	TRBJ2-7	CATSRSGTGADEQYF
TRBV7-9	TRBJ1-4	CASRPPANEKLFF
TRBV10-3	TRBJ1-5	CAISGTPDYSNQPQHF
TRBV18	TRBJ1-1	CASSPLTGNTEAFF
TRBV7-9	TRBJ2-7	CASSPPSGDRPYEQYF
TRBV5-1	TRBJ2-3	CASSEGTSGGTSTDTQYF
TRBV6-1	TRBJ1-5	CASSVQGRGKGQPQHF
TRBV6-6	TRBJ1-2	CASSYSTRGGGYTF
TRBV2	TRBJ2-2	CASRDGLAGALDGELFF
TRBV5-5	TRBJ2-7	CASSSQGIYEQYF
TRBV19	TRBJ1-1	CASSIDGSLGAFF
TRBV6-1	TRBJ2-7	CASPKREGLGREQYF
TRBV18	TRBJ2-2	CASSFRENTGELFF
TRBV9	TRBJ2-1	CASSAGLSGGEQFF
TRBV6-1	TRBJ2-7	CASNKREGARYEQYF
TRBV5-1	TRBJ2-3	CASSTAGGPDTQYF
TRBV5-1	TRBJ1-4	CASSLSGQGPNEKLFF
TRBV18	TRBJ2-7	CASSPLGLRGSYEQYF
TRBV28	TRBJ2-7	CASSLNFYEQYF
TRBV9	TRBJ1-4	CASSVARNNEKLFF
TRBV6-4	TRBJ2-1	CASSDRTSGSSEQFF
TRBV18	TRBJ1-2	CASSLRDDHGYTF
TRBV14	TRBJ1-5	CASSQDYHQPQHF
TRBV6-5	TRBJ2-7	CASSSHPGTGTYEQYF
TRBV6-5	TRBJ1-2	CASKSGSSLEGYTF